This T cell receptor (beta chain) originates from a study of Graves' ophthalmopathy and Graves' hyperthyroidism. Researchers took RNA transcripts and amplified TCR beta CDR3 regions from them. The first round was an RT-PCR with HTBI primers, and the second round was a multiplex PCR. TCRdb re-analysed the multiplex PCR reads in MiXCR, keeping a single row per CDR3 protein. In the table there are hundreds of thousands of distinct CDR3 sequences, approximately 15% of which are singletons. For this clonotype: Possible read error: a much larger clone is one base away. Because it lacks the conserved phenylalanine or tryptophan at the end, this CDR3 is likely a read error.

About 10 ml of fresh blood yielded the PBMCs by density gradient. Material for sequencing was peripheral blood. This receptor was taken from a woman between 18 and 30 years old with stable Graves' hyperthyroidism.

CDR3 nucleotides: TGCAGCGTTGGGGCAGGGTCCATGAACACTGAAGCTTTCTAT. It codes for CSVGAGSMNTEAFY. This rearrangement joins TRBV29-1 to TRBJ1-1, with a tentative D call TRBD1 (5 bases). V was pared by 4 bases and J by 0 bases, with 12 bases between. Germline V gene data show CDR1 as SQVTM and CDR2 as ANQGSEA. The CDR3 length is 14 residues.